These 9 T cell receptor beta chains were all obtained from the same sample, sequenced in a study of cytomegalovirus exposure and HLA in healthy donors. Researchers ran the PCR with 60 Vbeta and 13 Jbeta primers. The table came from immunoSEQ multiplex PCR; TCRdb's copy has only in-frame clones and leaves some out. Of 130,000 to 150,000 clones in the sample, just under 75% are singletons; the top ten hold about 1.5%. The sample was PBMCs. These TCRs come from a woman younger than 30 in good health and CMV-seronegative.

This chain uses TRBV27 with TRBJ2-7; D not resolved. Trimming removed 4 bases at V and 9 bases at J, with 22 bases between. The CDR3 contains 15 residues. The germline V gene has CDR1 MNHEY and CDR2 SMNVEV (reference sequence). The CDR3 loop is CASSSQTRFSGGQYV. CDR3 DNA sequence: TGTGCCAGCAGTTCCCAGACTCGATTCTCGGGCGGGCAGTACGTC.

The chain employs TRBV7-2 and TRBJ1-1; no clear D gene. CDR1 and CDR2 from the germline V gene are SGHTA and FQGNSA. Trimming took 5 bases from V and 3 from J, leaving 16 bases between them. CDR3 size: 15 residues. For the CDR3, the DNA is TGTGCCAGCAGCCCCCTCGGGCTGGAGGACACTGAAGCTTTCTTT. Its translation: CASSPLGLEDTEAFF.

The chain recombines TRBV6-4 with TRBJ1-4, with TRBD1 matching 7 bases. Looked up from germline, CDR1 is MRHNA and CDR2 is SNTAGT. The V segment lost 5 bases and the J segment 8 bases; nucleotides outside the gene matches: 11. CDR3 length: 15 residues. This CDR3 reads CASSHPRDSKEKLFF. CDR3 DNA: TGTGCCAGCAGTCACCCCCGGGACAGTAAAGAAAAACTGTTTTTT.

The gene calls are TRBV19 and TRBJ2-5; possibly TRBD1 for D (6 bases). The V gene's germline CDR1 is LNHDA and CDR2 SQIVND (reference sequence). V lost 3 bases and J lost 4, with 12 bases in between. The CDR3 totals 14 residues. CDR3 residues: CASSIGQRRETQYF. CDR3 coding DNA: TGTGCCAGTAGTATCGGACAGCGCCGAGAGACCCAGTACTTC.

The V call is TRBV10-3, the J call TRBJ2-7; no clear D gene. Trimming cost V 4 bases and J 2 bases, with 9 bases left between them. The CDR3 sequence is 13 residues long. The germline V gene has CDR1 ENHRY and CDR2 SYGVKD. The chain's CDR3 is CAISAGTAYEQYF. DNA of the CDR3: TGTGCCATCAGTGCAGGAACAGCCTACGAGCAGTACTTC.

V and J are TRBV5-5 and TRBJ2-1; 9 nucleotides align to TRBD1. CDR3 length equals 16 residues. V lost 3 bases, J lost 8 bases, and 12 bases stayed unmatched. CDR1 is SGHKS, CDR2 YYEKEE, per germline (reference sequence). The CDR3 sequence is CASSSILGQGWDEQFF. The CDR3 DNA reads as TGTGCCAGCAGCTCCATTCTCGGACAGGGGTGGGATGAGCAGTTCTTC.

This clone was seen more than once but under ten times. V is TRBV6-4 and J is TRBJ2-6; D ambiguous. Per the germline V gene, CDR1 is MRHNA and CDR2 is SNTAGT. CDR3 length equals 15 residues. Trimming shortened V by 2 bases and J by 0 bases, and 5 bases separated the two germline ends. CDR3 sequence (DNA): TGTGCCAGCAGTGACACAAACTCTGGGGCCAACGTCCTGACTTTC. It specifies CASSDTNSGANVLTF.

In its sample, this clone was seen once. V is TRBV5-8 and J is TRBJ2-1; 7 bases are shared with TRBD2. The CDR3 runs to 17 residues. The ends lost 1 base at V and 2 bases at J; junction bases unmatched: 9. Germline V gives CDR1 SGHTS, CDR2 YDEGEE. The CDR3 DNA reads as TGTGCCAGCAGCTTGCTAACGGGAGCGGGGACCTACAATGAGCAGTTCTTC. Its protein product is CASSLLTGAGTYNEQFF. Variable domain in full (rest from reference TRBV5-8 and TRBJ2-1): EAGVTQSPTHLIKTRGQQATLRCSPISGHTSVYWYQQALGLGLQFLLWYDEGEERNRGNFPPRFSGRQFPNYSSELNVNALELEDSALYLCASSLLTGAGTYNEQFFGPGTRLTVL.

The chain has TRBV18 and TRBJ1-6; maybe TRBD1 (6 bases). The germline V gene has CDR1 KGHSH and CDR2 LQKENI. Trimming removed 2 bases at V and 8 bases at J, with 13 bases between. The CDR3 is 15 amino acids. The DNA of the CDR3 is TGTGCCAGCTCACCATGGCAGGGGAGTGATTCACCCCTCCACTTT. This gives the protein CASSPWQGSDSPLHF.